This T cell receptor beta chain stems from a study of OX40 agonist ivuxolimab in advanced cancers. Overall study context: Ivuxolimab was administered intravenously to patients at 0.01 to 10 mg/kg every 2 weeks. Three patients, one with hepatocellular carcinoma and two with cutaneous melanoma, responded partially.

The germline V gene has CDR1 SGDLS and CDR2 YYNGEE. CDR3 size: 16 residues. Trimming at V came to 4 bases and at J to 1 base, leaving 6 bases not matched to a gene. Produced via immunoSEQ multiplex PCR; TCRdb's table is partial and in-frame only. Among around 58,000 clones listed, 90% to 95% were seen once. This material consisted of CD4+ or CD8+ T cells sorted from blood, taken in a trial of the OX40 agonist ivuxolimab. The chain employs TRBV9 and TRBJ2-3; 10 bases match TRBD1. This clonotype originated in an adult with an advanced solid tumor such as melanoma, head and neck, liver or kidney cancer. CDR3 region: CASSSRTGGGTDTQYF. CDR3 nucleotides: TGTGCCAGCAGCTCACGGACAGGGGGAGGCACAGATACGCAGTATTTT.